This TCR beta chain was observed in a study of beta chain features in type 1 diabetes. Regarding the study as a whole: Since sequencing was performed on cDNA, cells with high TCR expression could be over-represented. Shortening of TCRB CDR3s, moderate but significant, appeared in all four CD4+ subsets of Type 1 diabetes patients.

The authors sorted CD4+ naive, central memory, regulatory and stem cell-like memory cells via CD45RO/CCR7/CD25/CD127/CD95/CD27. Sequencing targeted expressed TCRB transcripts, as all isolated RNA had been reverse transcribed. TCRdb's table, derived via immunoSEQ multiplex PCR, lists solely in-frame clones and lacks some. The sample contains about 240,000 clones, more than 11% of which appear only once. This clone was recorded a few times. Its antigen is as yet unknown. V was cut by 0 bases and J by 4 bases, with 10 bases left in between. The V gene's germline CDR1 is MNHEY and CDR2 SVGAGI. This CDR3 region has 15 residues.

The source is a man aged 30 to 39 with type 1 diabetes. V gene TRBV6-5 combines with J gene TRBJ2-1; D possibly corresponds to TRBD1 (5 bases). The sequencing input was naive CD4+ T cells from blood. The CDR3 sequence: CASSYSGAKYNEQFF. Written as DNA, the CDR3 is TGTGCCAGCAGTTACTCAGGGGCTAAGTACAATGAGCAGTTCTTC.